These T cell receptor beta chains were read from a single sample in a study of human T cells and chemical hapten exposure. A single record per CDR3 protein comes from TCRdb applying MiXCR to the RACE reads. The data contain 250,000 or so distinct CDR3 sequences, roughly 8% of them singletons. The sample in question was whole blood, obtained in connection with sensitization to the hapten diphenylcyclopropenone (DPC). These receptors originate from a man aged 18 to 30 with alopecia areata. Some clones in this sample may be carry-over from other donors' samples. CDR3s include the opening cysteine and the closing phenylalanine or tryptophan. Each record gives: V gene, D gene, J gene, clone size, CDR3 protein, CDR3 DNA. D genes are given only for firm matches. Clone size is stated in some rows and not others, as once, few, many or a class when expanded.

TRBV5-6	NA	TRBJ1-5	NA	CASSNDSYNQPQHF	TGTGCCAGCAGCAATGACTCGTACAATCAGCCCCAGCATTTT
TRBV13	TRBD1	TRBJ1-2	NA	CASSLVEQGTVGYTF	TGTGCCAGCAGCTTAGTGGAACAGGGGACGGTCGGCTACACCTTC
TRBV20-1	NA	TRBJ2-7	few	CSDRPGPIYEQYF	TGCAGTGATCGACCGGGCCCCATCTACGAGCAGTACTTC
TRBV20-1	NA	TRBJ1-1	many	CTGRMNTEAFF	TGTACGGGACGGATGAACACTGAAGCTTTCTTT
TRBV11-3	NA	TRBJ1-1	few	CASSLGPSINTEAFF	TGTGCCAGCAGCTTAGGCCCCTCTATTAACACTGAAGCTTTCTTT
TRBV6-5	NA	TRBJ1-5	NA	CASSYSVDRPDQPQHF	TGTGCCAGCAGTTACTCGGTGGATAGGCCCGATCAGCCCCAGCATTTT
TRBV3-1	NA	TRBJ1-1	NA	CASSQDLGQGATEAFF	TGTGCCAGCAGCCAAGATTTGGGGCAGGGAGCCACTGAAGCTTTCTTT
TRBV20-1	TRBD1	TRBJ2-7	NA	CSAGPRDRVQEQYF	TGCAGTGCTGGTCCCCGGGACAGGGTACAAGAGCAGTACTTC
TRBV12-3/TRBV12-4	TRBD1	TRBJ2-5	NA	CASRKTGGAETQYF	TGTGCCAGCAGAAAGACAGGGGGGGCGGAGACCCAGTACTTC
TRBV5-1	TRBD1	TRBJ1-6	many	CASSEGQGDSPLHF	TGCGCCAGCAGCGAAGGACAGGGAGATTCACCCCTCCACTTT
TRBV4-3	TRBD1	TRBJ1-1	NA	CASSQDRGLDTEAFF	TGCGCCAGCAGCCAAGACAGGGGGCTAGACACTGAAGCTTTCTTT
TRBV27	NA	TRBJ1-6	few	CASSLTVFSPLHF	TGTGCCAGCAGTTTAACGGTATTTTCACCCCTCCACTTT
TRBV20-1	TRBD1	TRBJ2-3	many	CSARYRGRTDTQYF	TGCAGTGCTAGATACAGGGGGCGCACAGATACGCAGTATTTT
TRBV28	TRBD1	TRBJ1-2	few	CASSLRWDRGDGYTF	TGTGCCAGCAGTTTACGTTGGGACAGAGGCGATGGCTACACCTTC
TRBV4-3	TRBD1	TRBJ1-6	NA	CASSPDRQGKLSYNSPLHF	TGCGCCAGCAGCCCAGATAGACAGGGGAAGCTCTCCTATAATTCACCCCTCCACTTT
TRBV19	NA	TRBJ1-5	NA	CASSIWGSYNQPQHF	TGTGCCAGTAGTATATGGGGAAGCTACAATCAGCCCCAGCATTTT
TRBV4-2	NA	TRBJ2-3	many	CASSQDNRGTDTQYF	TGTGCCAGCAGCCAAGACAATCGGGGCACAGATACGCAGTATTTT
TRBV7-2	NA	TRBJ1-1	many	CASRTASGLDTEAFF	TGTGCCAGCAGAACAGCTAGCGGGTTGGACACTGAAGCTTTCTTT
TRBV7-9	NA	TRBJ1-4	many	CASSSFMSTNEKLFF	TGTGCCAGCAGCTCTTTCATGTCAACTAATGAAAAACTGTTTTTT
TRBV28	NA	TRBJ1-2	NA	CASSPRLTGAWGYTF	TGTGCCAGCAGTCCCCGTTTAACGGGGGCATGGGGCTACACCTTC
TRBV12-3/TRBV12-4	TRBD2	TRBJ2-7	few	CASRPSGFTSGGGTYEQYF	TGTGCCAGCAGACCCTCCGGCTTTACTAGCGGGGGGGGGACCTACGAGCAGTACTTC
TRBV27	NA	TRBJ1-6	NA	CASSFYLGTSFPLHF	TGTGCCAGCAGTTTTTACCTTGGGACGTCCTTTCCCCTCCACTTT
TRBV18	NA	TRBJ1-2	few	CARPEGMPYGYTF	TGTGCCAGACCCGAGGGGATGCCCTATGGCTACACCTTC
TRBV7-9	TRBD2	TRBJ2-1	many	CASSFSGGDLSNEQFF	TGTGCCAGCAGCTTTAGCGGGGGTGACCTTTCCAATGAGCAGTTCTTC
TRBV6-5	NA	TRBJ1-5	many	CASSAIVGVSNQPQHF	TGTGCCAGCAGTGCCATAGTTGGGGTTAGCAATCAGCCCCAGCATTTT
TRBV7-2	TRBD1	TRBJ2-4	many	CASSADRARNIQYF	TGTGCCAGCAGCGCGGACAGGGCGAGAAACATTCAGTACTTC
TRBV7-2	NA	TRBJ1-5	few	CASSPRGGRNQPQHF	TGTGCCAGCAGCCCGCGTGGAGGCCGCAATCAGCCCCAGCATTTT
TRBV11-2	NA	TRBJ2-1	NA	CASNQLARYNEQFF	TGTGCCAGCAACCAACTGGCAAGATACAATGAGCAGTTCTTC
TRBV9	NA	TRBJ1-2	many	CASSLGHSYGYTF	TGTGCCAGCAGCCTGGGACATTCCTATGGCTACACCTTC
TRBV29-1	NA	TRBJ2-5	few	CSVAGGWNQETQYF	TGCAGCGTAGCGGGCGGGTGGAACCAAGAGACCCAGTACTTC
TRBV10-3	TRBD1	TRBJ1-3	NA	CAISEPGTGLSGNTIYF	TGTGCCATCAGTGAGCCGGGGACAGGGCTCTCTGGAAACACCATATATTTT
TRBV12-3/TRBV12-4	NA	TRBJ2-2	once	CASSLSETEPAELFF	TGTGCCAGCAGTTTGTCCGAGACAGAGCCAGCGGAGCTGTTTTTT
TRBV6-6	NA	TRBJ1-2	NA	CASSFNLRPGSYGYTF	TGTGCCAGCAGTTTTAATTTAAGGCCGGGGTCTTATGGCTACACCTTC
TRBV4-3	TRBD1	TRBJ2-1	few	CASSAPGTGPGNEQFF	TGCGCCAGCAGCGCCCCCGGGACAGGGCCGGGCAATGAGCAGTTCTTC
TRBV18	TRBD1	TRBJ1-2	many	CASSPGQDNNYGYTF	TGTGCCAGCTCACCCGGACAGGATAACAACTATGGCTACACCTTC
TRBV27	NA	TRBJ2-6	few	CASSFGLPNSGANVLTF	TGTGCCAGCAGTTTTGGACTGCCGAACTCTGGGGCCAACGTCCTGACTTTC
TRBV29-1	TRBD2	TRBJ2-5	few	CSVEDPGTSGEPETQYF	TGCAGCGTTGAAGATCCCGGGACTAGCGGGGAGCCGGAGACCCAGTACTTC
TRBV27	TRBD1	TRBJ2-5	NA	CASSIIGTGGLETQYF	TGTGCCAGCAGTATCATCGGGACAGGGGGCTTGGAGACCCAGTACTTC
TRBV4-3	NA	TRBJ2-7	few	CASSQGSRAYGEQYF	TGCGCCAGCAGCCAAGGTTCCCGGGCGTATGGGGAGCAGTACTTC